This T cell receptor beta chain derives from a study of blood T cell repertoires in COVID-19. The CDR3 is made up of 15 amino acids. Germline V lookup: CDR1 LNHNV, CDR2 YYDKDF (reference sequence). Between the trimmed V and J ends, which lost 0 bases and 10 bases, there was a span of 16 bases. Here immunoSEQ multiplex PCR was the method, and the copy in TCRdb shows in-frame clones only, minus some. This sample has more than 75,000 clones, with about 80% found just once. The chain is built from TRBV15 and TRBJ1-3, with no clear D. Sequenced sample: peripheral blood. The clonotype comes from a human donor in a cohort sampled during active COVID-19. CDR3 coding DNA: TGTGCCACCAGCAGAGATGTCTTCGGTTCTTGGACCATATATTTT. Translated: CATSRDVFGSWTIYF.